This T cell receptor (beta chain) was identified in a study of shared clonotypes between healthy human individuals. Study-wide results and caveats: Clonotype sharing among donors was thought likely to change with sequencing depth. Generation probabilities were higher for clonotypes shared across all four sorted-subset donors than for unshared ones.

This CDR3 contains 13 residues. CDR1 LNHDA and CDR2 SQIVND come from the germline V gene (reference sequence). V shed 4 bases and J shed 4 bases, with 10 bases lying between them. A word on this clone: Its antigen is as yet unknown.

Data came from immunoSEQ multiplex PCR; TCRdb stores just in-frame clones and leaves some out. The sample holds about 1 million clones, around 76% seen once. This receptor was obtained from a man between 18 and 29 years old in good health. The chain is built from TRBV19 and TRBJ1-1; D is unresolved. Sequenced sample: memory CD4+ T cells sorted from blood. Subset meaning: CD45RA-negative fraction. As DNA, the CDR3 is TGTGCCAGTAGTAAAGGGTGGGGCACTGAAGCTTTCTTT. Translated: CASSKGWGTEAFF.